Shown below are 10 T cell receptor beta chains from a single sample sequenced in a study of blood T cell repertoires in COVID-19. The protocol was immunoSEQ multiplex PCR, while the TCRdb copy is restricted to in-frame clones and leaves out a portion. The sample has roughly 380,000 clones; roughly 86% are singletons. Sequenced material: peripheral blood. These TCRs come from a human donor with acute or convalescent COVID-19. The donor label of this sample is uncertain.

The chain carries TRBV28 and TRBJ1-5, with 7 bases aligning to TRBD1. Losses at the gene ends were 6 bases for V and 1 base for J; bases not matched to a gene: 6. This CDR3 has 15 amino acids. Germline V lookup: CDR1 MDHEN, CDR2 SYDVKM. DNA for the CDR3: TGTGCCAGCAGGACACAGGGGCGAAGCAATCAGCCCCAGCATTTT. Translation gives CASRTQGRSNQPQHF. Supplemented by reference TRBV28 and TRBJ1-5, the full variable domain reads DVKVTQSSRYLVKRTGEKVFLECVQDMDHENMFWYRQDPGLGLRLIYFSYDVKMKEKGDIPEGYSVSREKKERFSLILESASTNQTSMYLCASRTQGRSNQPQHFGDGTRLSIL.

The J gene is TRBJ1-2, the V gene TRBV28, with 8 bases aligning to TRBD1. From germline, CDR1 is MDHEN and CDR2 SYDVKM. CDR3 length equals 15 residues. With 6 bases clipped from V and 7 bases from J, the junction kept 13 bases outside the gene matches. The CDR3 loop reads CASSPGTGLLAGYTF. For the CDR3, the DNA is TGTGCCAGCAGCCCCGGGACAGGCCTTTTAGCTGGCTACACCTTC.

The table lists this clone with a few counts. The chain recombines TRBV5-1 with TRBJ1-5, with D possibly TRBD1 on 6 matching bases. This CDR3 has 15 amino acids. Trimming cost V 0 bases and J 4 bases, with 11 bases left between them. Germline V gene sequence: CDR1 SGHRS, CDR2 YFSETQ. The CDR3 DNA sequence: TGCGCCAGCAGCTTGGTAGGGGGTGAAAATCAGCCCCAGCATTTT. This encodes CASSLVGGENQPQHF.

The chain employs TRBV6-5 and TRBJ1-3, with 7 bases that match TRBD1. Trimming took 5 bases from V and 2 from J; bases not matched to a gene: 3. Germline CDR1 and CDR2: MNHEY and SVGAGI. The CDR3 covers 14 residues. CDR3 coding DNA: TGTGCCAGCAGTAGCGGACAGGCTGGAAACACCATATATTTT. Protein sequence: CASSSGQAGNTIYF.

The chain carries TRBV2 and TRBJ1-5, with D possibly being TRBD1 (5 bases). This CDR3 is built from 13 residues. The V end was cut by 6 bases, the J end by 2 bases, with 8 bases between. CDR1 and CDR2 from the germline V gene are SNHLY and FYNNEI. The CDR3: CASSWGGNQPQHF. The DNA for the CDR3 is TGTGCCAGCAGCTGGGGGGGCAATCAGCCCCAGCATTTT.

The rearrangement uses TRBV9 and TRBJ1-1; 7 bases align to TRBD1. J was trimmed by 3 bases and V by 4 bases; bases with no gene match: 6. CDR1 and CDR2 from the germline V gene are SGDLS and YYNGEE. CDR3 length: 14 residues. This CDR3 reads CASSTGQSHTEAFF. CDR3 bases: TGTGCCAGCAGCACGGGACAGAGCCACACTGAAGCTTTCTTT.

The CDR3 loop is CASSARQGRGNTEAFF. In DNA form, the CDR3 reads TGTGCCAGCAGCGCCCGCCAGGGGAGGGGAAACACTGAAGCTTTCTTT. The genes are TRBV9 and TRBJ1-1; tentatively, D is TRBD1 (6 bases). The CDR3 consists of 16 residues. CDR1 SGDLS and CDR2 YYNGEE come from the germline V gene. Trimming took 3 bases from V and 2 from J, leaving 17 bases between them. The full variable domain, with the rest looked up from reference TRBV9 and TRBJ1-1, is DSGVTQTPKHLITATGQRVTLRCSPRSGDLSVYWYQQSLDQGLQFLIQYYNGEERAKGNILERFSAQQFPDLHSELNLSSLELGDSALYFCASSARQGRGNTEAFFGQGTRLTVV.

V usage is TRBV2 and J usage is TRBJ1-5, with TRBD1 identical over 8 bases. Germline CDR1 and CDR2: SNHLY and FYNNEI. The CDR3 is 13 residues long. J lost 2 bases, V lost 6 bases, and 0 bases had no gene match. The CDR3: CASRQGGNQPQHF. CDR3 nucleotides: TGTGCCAGCAGACAGGGGGGCAATCAGCCCCAGCATTTT.

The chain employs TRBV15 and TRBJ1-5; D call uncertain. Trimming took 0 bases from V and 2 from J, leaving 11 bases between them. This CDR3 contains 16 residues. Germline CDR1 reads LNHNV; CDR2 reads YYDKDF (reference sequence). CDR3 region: CATSRDRGIGNQPQHF. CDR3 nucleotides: TGTGCCACCAGCAGAGATCGAGGGATTGGCAATCAGCCCCAGCATTTT.

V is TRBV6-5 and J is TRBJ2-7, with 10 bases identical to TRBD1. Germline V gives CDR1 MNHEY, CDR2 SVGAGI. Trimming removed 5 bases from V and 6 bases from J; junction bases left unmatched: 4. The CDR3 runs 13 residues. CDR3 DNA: TGTGCCAGCAGTCCGACAGGGGGCTCCGAGCAGTACTTC. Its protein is CASSPTGGSEQYF.